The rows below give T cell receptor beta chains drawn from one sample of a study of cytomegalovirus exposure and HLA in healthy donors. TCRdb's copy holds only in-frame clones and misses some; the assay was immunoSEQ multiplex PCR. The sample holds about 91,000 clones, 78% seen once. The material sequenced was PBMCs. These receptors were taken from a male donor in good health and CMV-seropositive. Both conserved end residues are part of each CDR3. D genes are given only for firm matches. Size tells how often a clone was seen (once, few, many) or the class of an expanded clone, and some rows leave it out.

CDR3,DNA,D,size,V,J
CASSFYGVEQYF,TGTGCCAGCAGCTTCTACGGGGTCGAGCAGTACTTC,.,once,TRBV7-9,TRBJ2-7
CASSPSSSNPFF,TGTGCCAGCTCACCTTCCTCCTCTAACCCTTTCTTC,.,.,TRBV18,TRBJ2-1
CASSLAVSSYNEQFF,TGTGCCAGCAGTCTAGCGGTCAGCTCCTACAATGAGCAGTTCTTC,TRBD2,once,TRBV6-1,TRBJ2-1
CASSKLAGEPQFF,TGCGCCAGCAGCAAGCTAGCGGGGGAGCCCCAGTTCTTC,TRBD2,.,TRBV4-1,TRBJ2-1
CASSITAGVLQFF,TGTGCCAGTAGTATAACGGCGGGAGTCCTACAGTTCTTC,TRBD2,.,TRBV19,TRBJ2-1
CASSISSGYEQYF,TGTGCCAGTAGTATTTCTAGCGGCTACGAGCAGTACTTC,TRBD2,.,TRBV19,TRBJ2-7
CASSTGQVGTDTQYF,TGTGCCAGCAGCACGGGACAGGTCGGCACAGATACGCAGTATTTT,TRBD1,.,TRBV5-6,TRBJ2-3
CASSGGLISGNTIYF,TGCGCCAGCAGTGGGGGACTGATCTCTGGAAACACCATATATTTT,.,.,TRBV10-1,TRBJ1-3
CASSDGAGGYGYTF,TGTGCCAGCAGTGATGGGGCAGGGGGCTATGGCTACACCTTC,TRBD1,.,TRBV2,TRBJ1-2
CASLGGGPYNEQFF,TGTGCCTCCCTGGGCGGGGGTCCCTACAATGAGCAGTTCTTC,TRBD2,.,TRBV27,TRBJ2-1
CASSILGAGYQPQHF,TGTGCCAGTAGTATACTAGGTGCGGGGTATCAGCCCCAGCATTTT,.,.,TRBV19,TRBJ1-5
CASRPLAGGYNEQFF,TGCGCCAGCAGACCACTAGCGGGGGGCTACAATGAGCAGTTCTTC,TRBD2,.,TRBV5-1,TRBJ2-1
CASSPDRLYTF,TGTGCCAGCTCACCGGACAGGCTCTACACCTTC,TRBD1,.,TRBV18,TRBJ1-2
CASSPEGGGGTDTQYF,TGTGCCAGCAGTCCAGAGGGGGGAGGGGGGACAGATACGCAGTATTTT,.,.,TRBV7-8,TRBJ2-3
CASSYLARADNSPLHF,TGTGCCAGCAGTTACCTCGCTCGCGCGGATAATTCACCCCTCCACTTT,.,.,TRBV6-5,TRBJ1-6
CASSKGQTYSNQPQHF,TGTGCCAGTAGTAAGGGACAGACTTATAGCAATCAGCCCCAGCATTTT,TRBD1,.,TRBV19,TRBJ1-5
CASSWGAGGGTQYF,TGTGCCAGCAGTTGGGGGGCGGGAGGTGGGACCCAGTACTTC,TRBD2,few,TRBV28,TRBJ2-5
CASSPGQSSFPIYF,TGTGCCAGCAGTCCTGGGCAGTCATCATTCCCCATATATTTT,.,once,TRBV27,TRBJ1-3
CASSGLGLSTDTQYF,TGTGCCAGCAGTGGGCTAGGACTAAGCACAGATACGCAGTATTTT,.,.,TRBV6-1,TRBJ2-3
CASTTIRTGRYEQYF,TGTGCCAGCACCACCATCAGGACAGGGCGGTACGAGCAGTACTTC,TRBD1,.,TRBV28,TRBJ2-7
CASSLGRGSGNTIYF,TGTGCCAGCAGCTTAGGGCGGGGCTCTGGAAACACCATATATTTT,.,.,TRBV7-3,TRBJ1-3
CASQVRGTGGNGYTF,TGTGCCAGCCAAGTCCGCGGTACAGGGGGGAATGGCTACACCTTC,TRBD1,.,TRBV28,TRBJ1-2
CATSTRLAGRNEQFF,TGTGCCACCAGCACCCGACTAGCGGGAAGGAATGAGCAGTTCTTC,TRBD2,few,TRBV15,TRBJ2-1
CASSSTGGLSYEQYF,TGTGCCAGCTCATCAACAGGGGGCCTCTCCTACGAGCAGTACTTC,TRBD1,.,TRBV18,TRBJ2-7
CASSLGWRGGTEAFF,TGTGCCAGCAGCTTGGGATGGCGGGGTGGGACTGAAGCTTTCTTT,.,.,TRBV5-5,TRBJ1-1
CASSLLASTGSYNEQFF,TGTGCCAGCAGTTTACTTGCCTCGACAGGGTCCTACAATGAGCAGTTCTTC,TRBD1,.,TRBV27,TRBJ2-1
CASSSGQYSNQPQHF,TGTGCCAGCAGCTCGGGACAGTATAGCAATCAGCCCCAGCATTTT,TRBD1,.,TRBV28,TRBJ1-5
CASKDKAVGANVLTF,TGCGCCAGCAAGGATAAAGCGGTCGGGGCCAACGTCCTGACTTTC,.,.,TRBV10-2,TRBJ2-6
CASSLGVAGSAYEQYF,TGTGCCAGCAGCTTAGGGGTAGCGGGAAGCGCCTACGAGCAGTACTTC,TRBD2,.,TRBV7-6,TRBJ2-7
CAWTRGVDYGYTF,TGTGCCTGGACTCGGGGGGTCGACTATGGCTACACCTTC,.,.,TRBV30,TRBJ1-2
CASSFGQGIYGYTF,TGTGCCAGCAGTTTTGGACAGGGGATCTATGGCTACACCTTC,TRBD1,.,TRBV27,TRBJ1-2
CASSLSLTAYGYTF,TGTGCCAGCAGTTTATCATTGACAGCTTATGGCTACACCTTC,.,.,TRBV28,TRBJ1-2
CASSPRDRTANYGYTF,TGTGCCAGCAGCCCGCGGGACAGGACCGCTAACTATGGCTACACCTTC,TRBD1,.,TRBV5-4,TRBJ1-2
CASSPLPDTGELFF,TGTGCCAGCAGCCCCCTTCCGGACACCGGGGAGCTGTTTTTT,.,few,TRBV14,TRBJ2-2
CASSSNHQRTDTQYF,TGTGCCAGCAGCTCAAACCACCAGCGGACAGATACGCAGTATTTT,.,.,TRBV9,TRBJ2-3
CASSLKGPGPQHF,TGTGCCAGCAGCTTAAAAGGCCCGGGGCCCCAGCATTTT,.,.,TRBV7-2,TRBJ1-5
CASSEGNEQFF,TGCGCCAGCTCCGAGGGCAATGAGCAGTTCTTC,.,.,TRBV5-1,TRBJ2-1
CASSVGPAGGTEAFF,TGTGCCAGCAGCGTAGGACCGGCGGGGGGCACTGAAGCTTTCTTT,.,.,TRBV9,TRBJ1-1
CSVGASGARTGELFF,TGCAGCGTTGGAGCGTCAGGGGCTAGGACCGGGGAGCTGTTTTTT,.,.,TRBV29-1,TRBJ2-2
CASSFGRSKREKLFF,TGTGCCAGCAGCTTCGGCCGGAGCAAGCGTGAAAAACTGTTTTTT,.,.,TRBV7-8,TRBJ1-4
CASSLELAADTQYF,TGTGCCAGCAGCTTAGAACTAGCGGCAGATACGCAGTATTTT,TRBD2,.,TRBV5-4,TRBJ2-3
CASLDSDQGLKLFF,TGTGCCAGCCTAGATAGCGACCAAGGTTTAAAACTGTTTTTT,.,.,TRBV6-1,TRBJ1-4
CASSQDGAGGPYEQYF,TGCGCCAGCAGCCAAGACGGAGCGGGAGGGCCTTACGAGCAGTACTTC,TRBD2,.,TRBV4-1,TRBJ2-7
CASSLDARWIYEQYF,TGTGCCAGCAGCTTGGACGCCAGGTGGATCTACGAGCAGTACTTC,.,.,TRBV5-5,TRBJ2-7
CASSWTGDIGYTF,TGTGCCAGCAGTTGGACAGGGGATATTGGCTACACCTTC,TRBD1,.,TRBV28,TRBJ1-2
CASSSRVTDTQYF,TGTGCCAGCAGCTCCAGGGTAACAGATACGCAGTATTTT,.,once,TRBV7-9,TRBJ2-3
CASRLIRGLDYGYTF,TGTGCCAGCAGATTAATCAGGGGGCTGGACTATGGCTACACCTTC,TRBD1,.,TRBV6-1,TRBJ1-2
CASSFARYTGELFF,TGTGCCAGCAGTTTTGCCAGATACACCGGGGAGCTGTTTTTT,.,.,TRBV27,TRBJ2-2
CASSLTASGGASTDTQYF,TGTGCCAGCAGCTTAACGGCTAGCGGGGGTGCTAGCACAGATACGCAGTATTTT,TRBD2,.,TRBV7-3,TRBJ2-3
CASTLNTEAFF,TGTGCCAGCACTTTAAACACTGAAGCTTTCTTT,.,few,TRBV5-5,TRBJ1-1
CASSLASMNNEQFF,TGCGCCAGCAGCTTGGCATCTATGAACAATGAGCAGTTCTTC,.,.,TRBV5-1,TRBJ2-1
CASSVARSSYEQYF,TGTGCCAGCAGCGTAGCCAGGTCCAGTTACGAGCAGTACTTC,.,.,TRBV9,TRBJ2-7
CASSSGSTDTQYF,TGTGCCAGCAGTAGCGGGAGCACAGATACGCAGTATTTT,.,few,TRBV6-4,TRBJ2-3
CASSQSREQYF,TGTGCCAGCAGCCAGAGCCGCGAGCAGTACTTC,.,.,TRBV14,TRBJ2-7
CASRPGQVNNEQFF,TGTGCCAGCCGCCCGGGACAGGTCAACAATGAGCAGTTCTTC,TRBD1,few,TRBV27,TRBJ2-1
CASSKLAGGPSTDTQYF,TGCGCCAGCAGCAAACTAGCGGGGGGGCCTAGCACAGATACGCAGTATTTT,TRBD2,.,TRBV5-1,TRBJ2-3
CASSEFQTGELFF,TGTGCCAGCAGTGAATTTCAGACCGGGGAGCTGTTTTTT,.,.,TRBV2,TRBJ2-2
CASSKVEDLSSYEQYF,TGTGCCAGCAGCAAAGTCGAAGATTTGAGCTCCTACGAGCAGTACTTC,.,.,TRBV21-1,TRBJ2-7
CASSDVAGSNQPQHF,TGTGCCAGCTCAGATGTGGCGGGTAGCAATCAGCCCCAGCATTTT,.,.,TRBV18,TRBJ1-5
CASSPSPAGGYEQYF,TGTGCCAGCAGTCCCAGTCCTGCAGGGGGCTACGAGCAGTACTTC,TRBD1,.,TRBV2,TRBJ2-7